This T cell receptor beta chain originates from a study of blood T cell repertoires in COVID-19. Authors' analysis steps: Reference gene primer amplification gave nucleated cell count estimates. Sequencing was performed with immunoSEQ multiplex PCR; in TCRdb, only in-frame clones are kept and a portion is missing. V, J and clone size are those of that table, while D and trimming were read from the DNA. The table includes 160,000 or so clones, approximately 90% detected once. The sequenced material came from PBMCs or T cells enriched from blood (not recorded which). This TCR was sampled from a woman between 50 and 59 years old who had recovered from COVID-19.

CDR3 coding DNA: TGTGCCAGCAGCTCAGGGGATAAAGGGCGGTCTGCCTACGAGCAGTACTTC. This sequence encodes CASSSGDKGRSAYEQYF. The genes are TRBV11-3 and TRBJ2-7, with D tentatively TRBD1 (6 bases). V was trimmed by 4 bases and J by 2 bases, leaving 21 bases between them. In germline, CDR1 is SGHNT, CDR2 YENEEA. The CDR3 runs to 17 residues.